Each of the 11 T cell receptor beta chains below was sequenced from the same sample in a study of blood T cells in healthy people across ages (dated by TCRdb to the mid-2010s). Library prep was done by 5' RACE. Sequencer: Illumina HiSeq 2500. A second PCR of roughly 7 to 12 cycles was run with a J-beta primer mix and a sample-barcoded 5' primer. The raw public data were reprocessed by TCRdb itself: fastp quality trimming at Q25, MiXCR clonotype calling, in-frame beta chains only. CDR3 protein duplicates are merged, each entry listing the most common genes and DNA. Present in this sample are approximately 760,000 distinct CDR3 sequences, 20% to 25% of which were seen just once. The top ten constitute under 10% of the sample. The same sample was also studied in work on T cells of mothers and their children.

Input material: blood. The receptors shown here come from a boy aged 5 to 17 in good health.

This rearrangement joins TRBV5-1 to TRBJ2-5; the D gene is possibly TRBD1 (6 bases). The CDR3 totals 16 residues. Deletions cut 3 bases from V and 4 bases from J, with 19 bases between. Germline V gives CDR1 SGHRS, CDR2 YFSETQ. CDR3 DNA sequence: TGCGCCAGCAGCTCCCTGAGCAGGGGTCGGAGAGAGACCCAGTACTTC. Translated, it gives CASSSLSRGRRETQYF.

The chain joins TRBV12-3 or TRBV12-4 to TRBJ1-2; D remains unclear. The CDR3 totals 14 residues. Trimming took off 2 bases at V and 2 bases at J, with 9 bases between the two ends. CDR3 loop: CASSLNLINYGYTF. The CDR3 nucleotides are TGTGCCAGCAGTTTAAACCTAATCAACTATGGCTACACCTTC.

The chain links TRBV5-1 to TRBJ2-5; D is undetermined. Germline values: CDR1 SGHRS, CDR2 YFSETQ. The length of the CDR3 is 14 residues. Deletions cut 1 base from V and 2 bases from J, with 9 bases between. The CDR3 nucleotides read TGCGCCAGCAGCTTGTCGCTGACACAAGAGACCCAGTACTTC. Translation gives CASSLSLTQETQYF. The full variable domain, its missing parts supplied by reference TRBV5-1 and TRBJ2-5, is KAGVTQTPRYLIKTRGQQVTLSCSPISGHRSVSWYQQTPGQGLQFLFEYFSETQRNKGNFPGRFSGRQFSNSRSEMNVSTLELGDSALYLCASSLSLTQETQYFGPGTRLLVL.

This rearrangement joins TRBV5-6 to TRBJ1-3; D remains unclear. The CDR3 length is 15 residues. V dropped 0 bases and J dropped 0 bases, with 7 bases sitting between them. Germline V gene sequence: CDR1 SGHDT, CDR2 YYEEEE. Written as DNA, the CDR3 is TGTGCCAGCAGCTTGGCCGGGAGCTCTGGAAACACCATATATTTT. Translation: CASSLAGSSGNTIYF.

V usage is TRBV7-2 and J usage is TRBJ1-2, with a possible D match to TRBD1 (6 bases). Germline V CDR1 and CDR2: SGHTA, FQGNSA. The CDR3 extends over 17 amino acids. V was clipped by 2 bases and J by 4 bases, with 20 bases between them. This chain's CDR3 is CASSLSKDARTVYGYTF. CDR3 coding DNA: TGTGCCAGCAGCTTATCAAAGGACGCCAGGACAGTCTATGGCTACACCTTC.

V gene TRBV6-5 combines with J gene TRBJ2-5; 8 nucleotides line up with TRBD1. The germline V gene encodes CDR1 MNHEY and CDR2 SVGAGI. The CDR3 runs to 14 residues. V lost 6 bases, J lost 11 bases, and 14 bases stayed unmatched. DNA of the CDR3: TGTGCCAGCAGCCCAGGACAGGGAACGGGAGAGCAGTACTTC. It yields the protein CASSPGQGTGEQYF.

This clonotype was counted between two and nine times. The chain is built from TRBV14 and TRBJ2-1, with D possibly TRBD2 on 5 matching bases. The CDR3 runs to 15 residues. The germline V gene encodes CDR1 SGHDN and CDR2 FVKESK. V was cut by 2 bases and J by 1 base, with 9 bases left in between. Written as DNA, the CDR3 is TGTGCCAGCAGCCAAATGAGGGTATCCTACAATGAGCAGTTCTTC. Translated: CASSQMRVSYNEQFF.

The V and J genes are TRBV14 and TRBJ1-5, with D unclear. This CDR3 has 13 residues. V was trimmed by 2 bases and J by 3 bases, leaving 5 bases between them. Looked up from germline, CDR1 is SGHDN and CDR2 is FVKESK. CDR3: CASSQNINQPQHF. The CDR3 DNA is TGTGCCAGCAGCCAAAACATCAATCAGCCCCAGCATTTT.

J is TRBJ2-5 and V is TRBV29-1; 10 bases match TRBD1. The V and J ends lost 5 bases and 5 bases, in that order; junction bases with no gene match: 8. The CDR3 runs 14 residues. Germline V lookup: CDR1 SQVTM, CDR2 ANQGSEA. The DNA of the CDR3 is TGCAGCGTTTCCGGGACAGGGGCTCGGGAGACCCAGTACTTC. It encodes CSVSGTGARETQYF.

J is TRBJ2-5 and V is TRBV10-3; no reliable D call. This CDR3 is built from 12 residues. Between the trimmed V and J ends, which lost 10 bases and 0 bases, there was a span of 9 bases. Germline V lookup: CDR1 ENHRY, CDR2 SYGVKD. CDR3 nucleotide sequence: TGTGCCACTGGAAGGAACCAAGAGACCCAGTACTTC. It translates to CATGRNQETQYF.

This clonotype was seen a few times. V usage is TRBV4-3 and J usage is TRBJ2-1; 10 bases line up with TRBD2. CDR1 is LGHNA, CDR2 YSLEER, per germline. There are 17 residues in the CDR3. Trimming at V came to 4 bases and at J to 4 bases, leaving 10 bases not matched to a gene. The CDR3 spells CASSPLASGGPYNEQFF. DNA of the CDR3: TGCGCCAGCAGCCCCTTGGCTAGCGGGGGCCCATACAATGAGCAGTTCTTC.